The 7 T cell receptor beta chains below come from one sample, sequenced in a study of beta chain features in type 1 diabetes. Expressed TCRB transcripts were sequenced after all isolated RNA was converted to cDNA. Profiled with immunoSEQ multiplex PCR; TCRdb holds only in-frame clones, not every one. The table lists hundreds of thousands of clones, approximately 13% of them singletons, with under 0.04% in the top ten. Sequencing was done on a sample of naive CD4+ T cells from blood. These receptors were collected from a man younger than 40 in good health.

Turning to this clone: The junction departs from the called germline gene at one end, perhaps through a read error. The chain carries TRBV6-6 and TRBJ1-2, with 11 bases lining up with TRBD1. Germline loops: CDR1 MNHNY, CDR2 SVGAGI (reference sequence). The CDR3 covers 15 residues. CDR3 nucleotides: TGTGCCAGCAGTGGATGGGACAGGGGGAACTCTGGCTACACCTTC. Translation: CASSGWDRGNSGYTF.

This clone has more than one count but fewer than ten. This chain joins TRBV10-3 and TRBJ1-1; D ambiguous. Germline assignment: CDR1 ENHRY and CDR2 SYGVKD. This CDR3 contains 11 residues. Trimming took 11 bases from V and 0 from J, leaving 7 bases between them. In DNA, the CDR3 is TGTGCCTCCACCATGAACACTGAAGCTTTCTTT. It yields the protein CASTMNTEAFF.

The rearrangement uses TRBV7-2 and TRBJ2-3; TRBD2 aligns across 12 bases. The CDR3 extends over 16 amino acids. Unmatched junction bases numbered 5, after V lost 2 bases and J lost 5 bases. CDR1 and CDR2 (germline): SGHTA, FQGNSA. This chain's CDR3 is CASSLTGLAGKDTQYF. CDR3 coding DNA: TGTGCCAGCAGCTTAACCGGACTAGCGGGGAAAGATACGCAGTATTTT.

In nucleotides, the CDR3 is TGTGCCAGCAGTGTAGACAGGGGGAACCTCTACGAGCAGTACGTC. It encodes CASSVDRGNLYEQYV. V is TRBV6-1 and J is TRBJ2-7; TRBD1 agrees at 9 bases. Germline trimming cut 4 bases from V and 3 bases from J; bases unmatched to any gene: 7. The V gene's germline CDR1 is MNHNS and CDR2 SASEGT. The CDR3 extends over 15 amino acids.

This clone has just a few counts. The chain carries TRBV15 and TRBJ2-3; D remains unclear. With 0 bases removed from V and 4 bases from J, the gap between germline ends came to 8 bases. The CDR3 spans 14 residues. The germline V gene encodes CDR1 LNHNV and CDR2 YYDKDF (reference sequence). The CDR3 sequence: CATSRDLGPDTQYF. In DNA, the CDR3 is TGTGCCACCAGCAGAGATCTCGGGCCAGATACGCAGTATTTT. Full variable domain (missing parts from reference TRBV15 and TRBJ2-3): DAMVIQNPRYQVTQFGKPVTLSCSQTLNHNVMYWYQQKSSQAPKLLFHYYDKDFNNEADTPDNFQSRRPNTSFCFLDIRSPGLGDTAMYLCATSRDLGPDTQYFGPGTRLTVL.

Only a few counts were recorded for this clone. The chain carries TRBV30 and TRBJ1-2; no definite D call. V shed 0 bases and J shed 4 bases, with 6 bases lying between them. CDR3 length: 12 amino acids. Per germline, CDR1 GTSNPN and CDR2 SVGIG (reference sequence). CDR3 sequence (DNA): TGTGCCTGGAGTGTTCGGCTCTATGGCTACACCTTC. This encodes CAWSVRLYGYTF.

This clone showed up just a few times. The CDR3 region is CASSALGGSVGSGELFF. CDR3 coding DNA: TGTGCCAGCAGCGCCCTTGGCGGGAGCGTTGGGTCCGGGGAGCTGTTTTTT. V usage is TRBV7-9 and J usage is TRBJ2-2; TRBD2 matches at 7 bases. Losses at the gene ends were 5 bases for V and 6 bases for J; bases not matched to a gene: 15. The CDR3 spans 17 residues. Germline V gene data show CDR1 as SEHNR and CDR2 as FQNEAQ (reference sequence).